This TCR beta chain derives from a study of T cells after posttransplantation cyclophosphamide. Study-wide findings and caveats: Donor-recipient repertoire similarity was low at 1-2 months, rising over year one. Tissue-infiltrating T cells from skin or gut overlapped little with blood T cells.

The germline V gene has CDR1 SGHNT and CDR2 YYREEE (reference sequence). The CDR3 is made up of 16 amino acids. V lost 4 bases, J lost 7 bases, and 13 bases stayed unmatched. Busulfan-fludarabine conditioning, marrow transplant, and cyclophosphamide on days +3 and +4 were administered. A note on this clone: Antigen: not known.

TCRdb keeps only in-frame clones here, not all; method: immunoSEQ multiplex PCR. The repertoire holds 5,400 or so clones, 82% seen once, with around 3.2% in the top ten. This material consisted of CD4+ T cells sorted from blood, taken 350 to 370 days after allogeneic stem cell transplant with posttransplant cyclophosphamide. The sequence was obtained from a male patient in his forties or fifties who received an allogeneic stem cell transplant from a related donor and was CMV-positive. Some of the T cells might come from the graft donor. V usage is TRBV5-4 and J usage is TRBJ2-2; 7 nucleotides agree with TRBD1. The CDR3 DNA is TGTGCCAGCAGCACCCGACAGGGTTCGGGGAGCGGGGAGCTGTTTTTT. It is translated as CASSTRQGSGSGELFF.